Listed here are 10 T cell receptor beta chains from one sample, sequenced in a study of neoadjuvant anti-PD-1 for oral cavity cancer. This table comes from immunoSEQ multiplex PCR, and its TCRdb copy is limited to in-frame clones, with some not included. The repertoire holds some 15,000 clones, with approximately 70% as singletons. The time point here: after neoadjuvant nivolumab, at surgical resection. The source was PBMCs, collected after nivolumab (anti-PD-1) treatment. The source is a person aged 35-79 years with oral cavity squamous cell carcinoma.

V is TRBV18 and J is TRBJ2-2; perhaps TRBD2 as D (5 bases). V was cut by 6 bases and J by 1 base, with 15 bases left in between. This CDR3 contains 16 residues. The germline V gene encodes CDR1 KGHSH and CDR2 LQKENI. DNA of the CDR3: TGTGCCAGCTCGCCCTACGGGATTCGGAACACCGGGGAGCTGTTTTTT. Protein sequence: CASSPYGIRNTGELFF.

The CDR3 spells CASSRGYEQYF. CDR3 nucleotides: TGTGCCAGCAGCCGGGGGTACGAGCAGTACTTC. The chain uses TRBV27 and TRBJ2-7; D perhaps matches TRBD2 (6 bases). Deletions cut 6 bases from V and 4 bases from J, with 7 bases between. Germline CDR1 MNHEY, CDR2 SMNVEV (reference sequence). This CDR3 has 11 amino acids.

CDR3 coding DNA: TGTGCCAGTACCCCGGGAGGGAGCTCCTACAATGAGCAGTTCTTC. Protein sequence: CASTPGGSSYNEQFF. The gene calls are TRBV19 and TRBJ2-1, with 8 positions matching TRBD2. Trimming at V came to 7 bases and at J to 0 bases, leaving 5 bases not matched to a gene. This CDR3 comprises 15 residues. Germline CDR1 reads LNHDA; CDR2 reads SQIVND (reference sequence).

The chain has TRBV13 and TRBJ2-5; D is possibly TRBD2 (5 bases). The length of the CDR3 is 15 residues. The germline V gene has CDR1 PRHDT and CDR2 FYEKMQ (reference sequence). V lost 4 bases, J lost 5 bases, and 17 bases lay in between. CDR3 in DNA: TGTGCCAGCAGCTCAACTTCGGGGAACGGGGAGACCCAGTACTTC. Amino acids: CASSSTSGNGETQYF.

The chain links TRBV6-1 to TRBJ1-4, with a tentative D call TRBD1 (6 bases). The CDR3 length is 13 residues. Germline V gene lookup returns CDR1 MNHNS and CDR2 SASEGT. Trimming removed 6 bases at V and 6 bases at J, with 11 bases between. Here the CDR3 reads CASRNNRDEKLFF. The CDR3 DNA follows: TGTGCCAGCAGGAATAACAGGGATGAAAAACTGTTTTTT.

This clone was counted once. The chain links TRBV6-1 to TRBJ2-1, with D perhaps TRBD2 (5 bases). The V and J ends lost 4 bases and 0 bases respectively, with 13 bases between them. This CDR3 spans 16 amino acids. CDR1 and CDR2 (germline): MNHNS, SASEGT. The CDR3 nucleotides read TGTGCCAGCAGTGTTGAGCGGCCGAGCTCCTACAATGAGCAGTTCTTC. It specifies CASSVERPSSYNEQFF.

This clone was observed a handful of times. This chain connects TRBV28 to TRBJ2-5, with 11 bases aligning to TRBD2. The CDR3 runs 18 residues. The germline V gene encodes CDR1 MDHEN and CDR2 SYDVKM. The junction had 16 bases not matched to a gene; V was cut back by 6 bases and J by 4 bases. The CDR3 nucleotides read TGTGCCAGCAGCCCCTCTCTTCGACTAGCGGGATTTGGAGAGACCCAGTACTTC. It specifies CASSPSLRLAGFGETQYF.

The rearrangement links TRBV6-5 to TRBJ2-3; TRBD1 might be the D (5 bases). V gave up 0 bases and J gave up 0 bases, with 7 bases separating them. CDR1 and CDR2 from the germline V gene are MNHEY and SVGAGI. The CDR3 is made up of 15 amino acids. CDR3 bases: TGTGCCAGCAGTTACTCGCAGGGAAGCACAGATACGCAGTATTTT. This encodes CASSYSQGSTDTQYF.

V usage is TRBV10-3 and J usage is TRBJ2-3; D is perhaps TRBD2 (6 bases). The CDR3 runs to 15 residues. The V gene lost 6 bases and the J gene lost 6 bases, with 19 bases spanning the gap. CDR1 ENHRY and CDR2 SYGVKD come from the germline V gene. As DNA, the CDR3 is TGTGCCATCAGCGCCCTTGGGGGGAGGTCCGATACGCAGTATTTT. Protein sequence: CAISALGGRSDTQYF.

This clone was seen a handful of times. This chain uses TRBV13 with TRBJ2-3; D is ambiguous. The CDR3 length is 13 residues. V lost 5 bases and J lost 1, with 7 bases in between. The V gene's germline CDR1 is PRHDT and CDR2 FYEKMQ (reference sequence). CDR3 sequence reads: CASSPWGTDTQYF. CDR3 nucleotides: TGTGCCAGCAGCCCATGGGGCACAGATACGCAGTATTTT.